This passage covers 20 T cell receptor beta chains from one sample sequenced in a study of T-cell reconstitution after alpha-beta-depleted transplantation in children. This sample's TCRbeta library carried unique molecular identifier barcodes. TCRdb processed the PCR reads anew with MiXCR; each CDR3 protein has one entry. The table includes roughly 500,000 distinct CDR3 sequences, 9.5% to 15% detected once. The material was PBMCs from the stem cell graft donor, obtained from the stem cell graft. Every receptor here comes from a human donor who donated a stem cell graft to a child with combined immunodeficiency.

This clonotype appeared a few times. The chain uses TRBV20-1 and TRBJ2-7; D gene ambiguous. Germline V lookup: CDR1 DFQATT, CDR2 SNEGSKA (reference sequence). CDR3 size: 13 residues. With 1 base removed from V and 0 bases from J, the gap between germline ends came to 7 bases. CDR3 sequence (DNA): TGCAGTGCTAGAGGGCAACACTCCTACGAGCAGTACTTC. Translation gives CSARGQHSYEQYF.

This clonotype was counted at least ten times. This chain connects TRBV4-3 to TRBJ2-3; TRBD2 agrees at 7 bases. The V gene's germline CDR1 is LGHNA and CDR2 YSLEER. Losses at the gene ends were 8 bases for V and 5 bases for J; bases not matched to a gene: 7. CDR3 size: 13 residues. DNA for the CDR3: TGCGCCAGCTCATACGGGGAGGGAGATACGCAGTATTTT. As protein: CASSYGEGDTQYF.

Only a few counts were recorded for this clonotype. The chain employs TRBV7-2 and TRBJ2-7, with D unclear. Trimming stripped 2 bases from V and 6 bases from J, with 8 bases between. CDR1 SGHTA and CDR2 FQGNSA come from the germline V gene. The CDR3 runs to 12 residues. The CDR3 sequence is CASSLFSGEQYF. The CDR3 coding sequence is TGTGCCAGCAGCTTATTTTCTGGCGAGCAGTACTTC.

The table lists this clonotype with many counts. V and J are TRBV29-1 and TRBJ1-1; 9 bases line up with TRBD1. Germline V lookup: CDR1 SQVTM, CDR2 ANQGSEA. J lost 4 bases, V lost 6 bases, and 15 bases had no gene match. The CDR3 totals 16 residues. The CDR3 protein is CSVDVPGQGLGTEAFF. DNA of the CDR3: TGCAGCGTAGACGTCCCGGGACAGGGACTTGGCACTGAAGCTTTCTTT.

This clonotype is categorized as medium-sized. The chain joins TRBV29-1 to TRBJ2-3, with D perhaps being TRBD1 or TRBD2 (5 bases each). With 6 bases removed from V and 2 bases from J, the gap between germline ends came to 24 bases. The CDR3 consists of 17 residues. Germline CDR1 SQVTM, CDR2 ANQGSEA. CDR3 region: CSVDPWDGGKTTDTQYF. The CDR3 DNA is TGCAGCGTCGACCCGTGGGACGGAGGAAAAACCACAGATACGCAGTATTTT.

The rearrangement uses TRBV19 and TRBJ1-2; possibly TRBD1 for D (5 bases). This CDR3 is built from 12 residues. V lost 5 bases to trimming and J lost 6 bases, with 10 bases between them. CDR1 and CDR2 from the germline V gene are LNHDA and SQIVND (reference sequence). The CDR3 coding sequence is TGTGCCAGTAGTGGTGGGACTCATGGCTACACCTTC. It yields the protein CASSGGTHGYTF.

The chain couples TRBV15 to TRBJ2-1; 13 bases are a match to TRBD2. Germline CDR1 LNHNV, CDR2 YYDKDF (reference sequence). The V gene end was trimmed by 0 bases and the J gene end by 9 bases; junction bases not matched to a gene: 8. CDR3 length: 17 residues. As DNA, the CDR3 is TGTGCCACCAGCAGAGACTCACTAGCGGGGGGGACAACTGAGCAGTTCTTC. As protein: CATSRDSLAGGTTEQFF.

This clonotype was counted a few times. The chain employs TRBV10-3 and TRBJ2-7; D gene uncertain. CDR3 length: 15 amino acids. V lost 6 bases and J lost 2, with 17 bases in between. Germline V gene sequence: CDR1 ENHRY, CDR2 SYGVKD. The chain's CDR3 is CAIRPGPYEPYEQYF. CDR3 DNA: TGTGCCATCAGACCCGGACCTTACGAGCCCTACGAGCAGTACTTC.

The chain has TRBV12-3 or TRBV12-4 and TRBJ1-5, with 7 bases lining up with TRBD1. This CDR3 is 14 amino acids long. V shed 5 bases, J shed 6 bases, and the junction held 7 bases outside the gene matches. The CDR3 DNA follows: TGTGCCAGCAGTCTGACAGGGTTCGGTCAGCCCCAGCATTTT. It is translated as CASSLTGFGQPQHF.

This clonotype was recorded a few times. This chain links TRBV4-2 with TRBJ2-1; D may be TRBD1 (6 bases). The V and J ends lost 4 bases and 8 bases respectively, with 21 bases between them. Germline CDR1 reads LGHNA; CDR2 reads YNFKEQ. CDR3 length: 16 amino acids. Written as DNA, the CDR3 is TGTGCCAGCAGCCTCTTCTCCAGGGGCGCTTGGGATGAGCAGTTCTTC. Translated, it gives CASSLFSRGAWDEQFF.

V and J are TRBV10-2 and TRBJ2-2, with D maybe TRBD1 (5 bases). CDR3 length equals 11 residues. Looked up from germline, CDR1 is WSHSY and CDR2 is SAAADI. Trimming left V 10 bases short and J 6 bases short, with 9 bases between. The CDR3 DNA follows: TGCGCCACCCAGGGTCCCGGGGAGCTGTTTTTT. Translated, it gives CATQGPGELFF.

A few counts support this clonotype. This chain's CDR3 is CASGRGTGQETQYF. The DNA of the CDR3 is TGTGCCAGCGGGCGGGGGACAGGCCAAGAGACCCAGTACTTC. The chain combines TRBV7-9 with TRBJ2-5; tentative D call: TRBD1 (8 bases). V lost 8 bases and J 1 base, leaving 14 bases between the germline ends. The CDR3 is 14 residues long. Germline V gene sequence: CDR1 SEHNR, CDR2 FQNEAQ (reference sequence).

This clonotype was seen many times. The chain has TRBV11-1 and TRBJ2-7; a possible D gene is TRBD1 (5 bases). V shed 5 bases and J shed 0 bases, with 14 bases lying between them. This CDR3 contains 15 residues. CDR1 and CDR2 (germline): SGHAT, FQDESV (reference sequence). CDR3 sequence reads: CASSPRAHNSYEQYF. CDR3 DNA: TGTGCCAGCAGCCCCAGGGCACACAACTCCTACGAGCAGTACTTC.

This clonotype was seen repeatedly, ten times or more. This chain connects TRBV9 to TRBJ2-7, with TRBD1 matching over 9 bases. Looked up from germline, CDR1 is SGDLS and CDR2 is YYNGEE. The CDR3 runs to 13 residues. V lost 3 bases, J lost 5 bases, and 3 bases stayed unmatched. The CDR3 DNA is TGTGCCAGCAGCGCGGACAGGGGCGACGAGCAGTACTTC. Residues: CASSADRGDEQYF.

In this sample, this clonotype turned up a few times. The chain uses TRBV7-2 and TRBJ2-1, with 7 bases identical to TRBD1. This CDR3 has 14 residues. The germline V gene encodes CDR1 SGHTA and CDR2 FQGNSA. Unmatched junction bases numbered 7, after V lost 5 bases and J lost 6 bases. This CDR3 reads CASSRRTGPNEQFF. Here the CDR3 DNA reads TGTGCCAGCAGCCGTAGGACAGGTCCCAATGAGCAGTTCTTC.

This clonotype has only a few counts. This chain connects TRBV20-1 to TRBJ1-6, with D maybe TRBD1 (5 bases). Germline CDR1 DFQATT, CDR2 SNEGSKA (reference sequence). V was clipped by 6 bases and J by 10 bases, with 19 bases between them. The CDR3 is 14 residues long. CDR3 in DNA: TGCAGTGCGACCTGGGGGGACCCTCGGTCACCCCTCCACTTT. This gives the protein CSATWGDPRSPLHF.

This clonotype was recorded at least ten times. The chain has TRBV28 and TRBJ2-1; TRBD1 agrees at 9 bases. The CDR3 is 14 residues long. The ends lost 4 bases at V and 9 bases at J; junction bases unmatched: 7. Germline CDR1 MDHEN, CDR2 SYDVKM. The DNA for the CDR3 is TGTGCCAGCAGTTCGATAGACAGGGGGGGTGAGCAGTTCTTC. It specifies CASSSIDRGGEQFF.

This clonotype was seen repeatedly, ten times or more. This chain uses TRBV10-3 with TRBJ1-4; D uncertain. Per the germline V gene, CDR1 is ENHRY and CDR2 is SYGVKD. Deletions cut 4 bases from V and 5 bases from J, with 8 bases between. The CDR3 consists of 13 residues. As DNA, the CDR3 is TGTGCCATCAGTGGGGGAGGGAATGAAAAACTGTTTTTT. This codes for CAISGGGNEKLFF.

This clonotype was observed at least ten times. The CDR3, as DNA: TGTGCCACCAGTGATTTGCAGTTTGGTCCAGGGGGCGATCCCCATGAGCAGTTCTTC. This encodes CATSDLQFGPGGDPHEQFF. J is TRBJ2-1 and V is TRBV24-1, with TRBD1 identical over 8 bases. Germline V gives CDR1 KGHDR, CDR2 SFDVKD. The V and J ends lost 0 bases and 8 bases, in that order; junction bases with no gene match: 17. The CDR3 spans 19 residues.

This chain uses TRBV12-3 or TRBV12-4 with TRBJ2-2; 8 nucleotides agree with TRBD2. The ends lost 1 base at V and 4 bases at J; junction bases unmatched: 2. The CDR3 has 15 amino acids. The CDR3 DNA follows: TGTGCCAGCAGTTTAGGGGCGGGGGGCACCGGGGAGCTGTTTTTT. This sequence encodes CASSLGAGGTGELFF.